This TCR beta chain was profiled in a study of CXCR3-negative and CXCR3-positive naive CD8 T cells. CDR1 and CDR2 from the germline V gene are MNHEY and SVGAGI. The CDR3 covers 15 residues. The libraries of TRB cDNA were constructed through 5' RACE using UMI labels. TCRdb re-called the 5' RACE reads and gives one entry per CDR3 protein, without DNA. The sample includes some 41,000 distinct CDR3 sequences. The source material was memory CD8+ T cells from blood. The receptor was derived from a human donor in good health. Some clones in this sample may be carry-over from other donors' samples. The V gene is TRBV6-5, the J gene TRBJ2-1. The CDR3 spells CASNNAGRTYNEQFF.